Below, 8 T cell receptor beta chains from the same sample are listed, as sequenced in a study of CD8 T cells in ankylosing spondylitis. Regarding the study as a whole: Seven to nine highly homologous variants formed a TCR beta motif that appeared characteristic of ankylosing spondylitis blood.

TCRdb recomputed calls from the 5' RACE reads with MiXCR, one row per CDR3 protein. The repertoire includes about 220,000 distinct CDR3 sequences, 7% to 8% of them detected once, and over 12% sits in the top ten. Their specific antigens are unknown. Sequenced sample: blood, either unsorted or a sorted T cell fraction (not recorded which). The source is a male donor with ankylosing spondylitis.

This clonotype has at least ten counts. V is TRBV7-2 and J is TRBJ2-1; D is perhaps TRBD2 (7 bases). V shed 6 bases and J shed 8 bases, with 20 bases lying between them. The CDR3 has 15 amino acids. Looked up from germline, CDR1 is SGHTA and CDR2 is FQGNSA. This chain's CDR3 is CASSFRGAPLDEQFF. The CDR3 DNA reads as TGTGCCAGCAGTTTTCGGGGGGCTCCTCTCGATGAGCAGTTCTTC.

This clonotype has just a few counts. The chain couples TRBV5-1 to TRBJ2-1, with TRBD2 matching over 8 bases. Germline CDR1 SGHRS, CDR2 YFSETQ. Trimming cost V 4 bases and J 4 bases; bases outside gene matches: 10. CDR3 length equals 16 residues. Here the CDR3 DNA reads TGCGCCAGCAGCCCCCCGGGGGTAGCGGGATACAATGAGCAGTTCTTC. Protein: CASSPPGVAGYNEQFF.

There are a few counts of this clonotype. The genes are TRBV24-1 and TRBJ2-2; TRBD2 matches at 7 bases. The CDR3 loop spans 17 amino acids. Germline lookup yields CDR1 KGHDR and CDR2 SFDVKD. The trim removed 3 bases at V and 6 bases at J, leaving 12 bases unmatched. For the CDR3, the DNA is TGTGCCACCAGTGATCCGACCGCCGGACTAGTGCCCGGGGAGCTGTTTTTT. Amino acid sequence: CATSDPTAGLVPGELFF.

The sample holds many counts of this clonotype. This chain uses TRBV30 with TRBJ2-1; weak D call: TRBD2 (5 bases). The V gene's germline CDR1 is GTSNPN and CDR2 SVGIG (reference sequence). The CDR3 extends over 17 amino acids. Trimming pared 2 bases from V and 2 bases from J, leaving 19 bases between. CDR3 region: CAWSLTVRLPAYNEQFF. The CDR3, as DNA: TGTGCCTGGAGTCTTACTGTGAGACTACCAGCCTACAATGAGCAGTTCTTC.

This clonotype was counted at least ten times. V is TRBV11-2 and J is TRBJ2-3; TRBD1 is a possible D gene (6 bases). CDR3 size: 16 residues. Germline V CDR1 and CDR2: SGHAT, FQNNGV. V lost 3 bases and J 2 bases, leaving 15 bases between the germline ends. This CDR3 reads CASSFVRDKNTDTQYF. The CDR3 DNA reads as TGTGCCAGCAGCTTCGTCCGGGACAAAAACACAGATACGCAGTATTTT.

In its sample, this clonotype was seen a few times. The gene calls are TRBV7-9 and TRBJ2-7, with 7 positions matching TRBD2. Germline CDR1 and CDR2: SEHNR and FQNEAQ (reference sequence). The CDR3 runs to 15 residues. V shed 5 bases and J 2 bases; nucleotides not matched to a gene: 9. For the CDR3, the DNA is TGTGCCAGCAGCCCTGGACTAAGCGGGACCTACGAGCAGTACTTC. Translation: CASSPGLSGTYEQYF.

This clonotype was detected a few times. The rearrangement uses TRBV27 and TRBJ2-7; 7 bases agree with TRBD2. The germline gives CDR1 MNHEY, CDR2 SMNVEV (reference sequence). The V segment lost 2 bases and the J segment 6 bases; nucleotides outside the gene matches: 10. The CDR3 sequence is 15 residues long. CDR3 nucleotides: TGTGCCAGCAGTTTAGGAACGGGAGGAAGAGGCGAGCAGTACTTC. Protein: CASSLGTGGRGEQYF.

The rearrangement uses TRBV29-1 and TRBJ2-6; D is possibly TRBD1 or TRBD2 (5 bases each). The V end lost 6 bases, the J end lost 3 bases, and 15 bases lay between the germline ends. CDR3 length equals 15 residues. Germline-derived CDR1 and CDR2 are SQVTM and ANQGSEA. CDR3 protein: CSVAGTSDGANVLTF. Written as DNA, the CDR3 is TGCAGCGTCGCCGGGACCTCGGATGGGGCCAACGTCCTGACTTTC.